This entry lists 6 T cell receptor beta chains sequenced from one sample in a study of early T cells in non-severe SARS-CoV-2 infection. TCRdb used MiXCR to reprocess the 5' RACE reads, holding one entry per CDR3 protein. The sample gives tens of thousands of distinct CDR3 sequences, 20% to 25% of which show up once; just over 4.5% is in the top ten. The source was whole blood, collected at baseline. The receptor source for this set is an adult who was a healthcare worker with PCR-confirmed SARS-CoV-2 infection or an uninfected control (not recorded which).

The CDR3 loop reads CASSQASGYGYTF. As DNA, the CDR3 is TGCGCCAGCAGCCAAGCATCCGGATATGGCTACACCTTC. The chain recombines TRBV4-3 with TRBJ1-2; D not certain. V lost 1 base to trimming and J lost 5 bases, with 8 bases between them. Germline CDR1 is LGHNA and CDR2 is YSLEER. The CDR3 has 13 amino acids.

This chain links TRBV19 with TRBJ2-5; D is possibly TRBD1 (5 bases). With 2 bases removed from V and 4 bases from J, the gap between germline ends came to 8 bases. This CDR3 has 13 amino acids. CDR1 is LNHDA and CDR2 is SQIVND in the germline V gene (reference sequence). CDR3 sequence (DNA): TGTGCCAGTAGTATAAGCCAGGGAGAGACCCAGTACTTC. It translates to CASSISQGETQYF.

The chain has TRBV6-1 and TRBJ2-5; D remains unclear. CDR3 length: 12 residues. V was clipped by 7 bases and J by 0 bases, with 6 bases between them. Germline lookup yields CDR1 MNHNS and CDR2 SASEGT. CDR3 in amino acids: CASTPNQETQYF. As DNA, the CDR3 is TGTGCCAGCACTCCCAACCAAGAGACCCAGTACTTC.

V is TRBV3-1 and J is TRBJ2-3, with 9 bases fitting TRBD1. The J segment lost 3 bases and the V segment lost 4 bases, leaving 11 bases of the junction unmatched. The CDR3 is 17 amino acids. The germline V gene has CDR1 LGHDT and CDR2 YNNKEL (reference sequence). The CDR3 loop reads CASSPSEGTGRTDTQYF. CDR3 DNA: TGTGCCAGCAGCCCATCCGAAGGGACAGGGAGAACAGATACGCAGTATTTT.

J is TRBJ2-1 and V is TRBV7-2, with D perhaps TRBD2 (6 bases). Germline V gives CDR1 SGHTA, CDR2 FQGNSA. The V and J ends lost 2 bases and 0 bases respectively, with 11 bases between them. This CDR3 is 16 amino acids long. CDR3 loop: CASSLRRGSSYNEQFF. The DNA for the CDR3 is TGTGCCAGCAGCTTAAGGAGGGGTAGCTCCTACAATGAGCAGTTCTTC.

The chain uses TRBV2 and TRBJ2-5, with 7 nucleotides matching TRBD1. J lost 6 bases, V lost 6 bases, and 4 bases had no gene match. This CDR3 is built from 12 residues. CDR1 and CDR2 from the germline V gene are SNHLY and FYNNEI. The CDR3 loop is CASRAGGQTQYF. In DNA, the CDR3 is TGTGCCAGCAGGGCAGGGGGACAGACCCAGTACTTC. Drawing the rest from reference TRBV2 and TRBJ2-5, the complete variable domain is EPEVTQTPSHQVTQMGQEVILRCVPISNHLYFYWYRQILGQKVEFLVSFYNNEISEKSEIFDDQFSVERPDGSNFTLKIRSTKLEDSAMYFCASRAGGQTQYFGPGTRLLVL.